This T cell receptor beta chain was recorded in a study of T cells in localized non-small cell lung cancer. Study-level findings and limits: With higher T cell density in blood came longer overall survival.

The assay was immunoSEQ multiplex PCR, and TCRdb's table has in-frame clones only and misses some. Among approximately 2,500 clones listed, 30% to 40% were seen once. By sample fraction, this clone is medium-sized (0.01 to 0.1%). Its antigen is as yet unknown. Germline is not matched at one junction end, which may reflect a read error. The CDR3 spans 15 residues. Germline V gene sequence: CDR1 MNHGY, CDR2 SAAAGT. This clonotype originated in a man aged 40 to 75 with stage II lung adenocarcinoma. The chain links TRBV6-8 to TRBJ2-1; tentatively, D is TRBD1 (6 bases). The source was lung tumor tissue, collected before any cancer treatment. CDR3 coding DNA: TGTGCCATCAGTGACTCTGGACAGTACAACAATGAGCAGTTCTTC. Amino acid sequence: CAISDSGQYNNEQFF.